Reported below is one TCR beta chain. No antigen is known for it. This sample is part of a study of cytomegalovirus exposure and HLA in healthy donors. Study-wide results and limits: The study carried out a later analysis of TCR beta sequences. It associated 15,000 to 20,000 of them with specific HLA alleles at a false discovery rate of 0.05.

With 60 Vbeta and 13 Jbeta primers, the PCR was carried out. Data came from immunoSEQ multiplex PCR; TCRdb stores just in-frame clones and leaves some out. Of approximately 200,000 clones listed, about 83% were seen once; the top ten hold over 1%. This receptor was obtained from a human donor in good health. The specimen sequenced was PBMCs.

The CDR3 DNA follows: TGCGCCAGCAGTTCTGGCGGAAGACAAGAGACCCAGTACTTC. It specifies CASSSGGRQETQYF. The chain employs TRBV5-1 and TRBJ2-5; D is undetermined. The CDR3 is 14 amino acids. V was trimmed by 5 bases and J by 2 bases, leaving 13 bases between them. The germline gives CDR1 SGHRS, CDR2 YFSETQ.